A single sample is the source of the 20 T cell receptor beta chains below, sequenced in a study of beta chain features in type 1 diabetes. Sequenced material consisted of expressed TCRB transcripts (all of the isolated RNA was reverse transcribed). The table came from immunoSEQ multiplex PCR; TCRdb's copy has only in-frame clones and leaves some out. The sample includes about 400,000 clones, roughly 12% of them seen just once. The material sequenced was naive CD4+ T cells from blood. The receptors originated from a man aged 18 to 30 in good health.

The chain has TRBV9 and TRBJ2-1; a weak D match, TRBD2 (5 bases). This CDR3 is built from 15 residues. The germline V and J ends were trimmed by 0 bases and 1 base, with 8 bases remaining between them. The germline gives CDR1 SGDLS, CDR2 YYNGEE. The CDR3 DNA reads TGTGCCAGCAGCGTAGGACTAATGTCCTACAATGAGCAGTTCTTC. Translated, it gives CASSVGLMSYNEQFF. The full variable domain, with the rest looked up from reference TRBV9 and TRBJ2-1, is DSGVTQTPKHLITATGQRVTLRCSPRSGDLSVYWYQQSLDQGLQFLIQYYNGEERAKGNILERFSAQQFPDLHSELNLSSLELGDSALYFCASSVGLMSYNEQFFGPGTRLTVL.

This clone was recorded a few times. The CDR3 protein is CASSQDRGTEAFF. The CDR3 nucleotides are TGTGCCAGCAGCCAAGATCGAGGTACTGAAGCTTTCTTT. The chain links TRBV4-2 to TRBJ1-1; D is ambiguous. CDR1 is LGHNA and CDR2 is YNFKEQ in the germline V gene. This CDR3 comprises 13 residues. V lost 0 bases and J 5 bases, leaving 7 bases between the germline ends.

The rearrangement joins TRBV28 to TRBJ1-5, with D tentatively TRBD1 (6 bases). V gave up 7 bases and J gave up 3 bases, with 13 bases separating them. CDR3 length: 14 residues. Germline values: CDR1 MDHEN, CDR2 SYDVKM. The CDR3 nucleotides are TGTGCCAGCATTAGGGACAATATCAATCAGCCCCAGCATTTT. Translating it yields CASIRDNINQPQHF.

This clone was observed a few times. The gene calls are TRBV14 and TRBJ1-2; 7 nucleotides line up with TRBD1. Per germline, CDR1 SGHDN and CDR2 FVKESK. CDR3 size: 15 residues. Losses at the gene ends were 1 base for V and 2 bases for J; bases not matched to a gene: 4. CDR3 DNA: TGTGCCAGCAGCCAAGGAGACAGGGCGAACTATGGCTACACCTTC. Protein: CASSQGDRANYGYTF.

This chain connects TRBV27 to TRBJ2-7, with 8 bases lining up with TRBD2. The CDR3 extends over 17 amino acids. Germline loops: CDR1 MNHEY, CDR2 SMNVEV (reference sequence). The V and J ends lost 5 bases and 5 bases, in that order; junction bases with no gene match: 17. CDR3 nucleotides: TGTGCCAGCAGTCCCCTCACGGCCAGCGGGAGATCTAACGAGCAGTACTTC. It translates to CASSPLTASGRSNEQYF.

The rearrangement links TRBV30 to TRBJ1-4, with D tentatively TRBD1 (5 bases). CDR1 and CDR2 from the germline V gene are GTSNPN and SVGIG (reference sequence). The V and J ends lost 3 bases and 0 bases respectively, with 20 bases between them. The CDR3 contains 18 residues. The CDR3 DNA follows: TGTGCCTGGAGCGGCCGATGGGGCAGGGCTACAACTAATGAAAAACTGTTTTTT. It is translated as CAWSGRWGRATTNEKLFF.

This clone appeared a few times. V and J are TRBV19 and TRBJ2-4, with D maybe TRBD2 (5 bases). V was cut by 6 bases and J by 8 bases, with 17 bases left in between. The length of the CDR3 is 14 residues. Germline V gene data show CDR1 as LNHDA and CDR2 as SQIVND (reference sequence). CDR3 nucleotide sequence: TGTGCCAGTAGAAACCCAGGAGGATCAGACATTCAGTACTTC. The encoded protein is CASRNPGGSDIQYF.

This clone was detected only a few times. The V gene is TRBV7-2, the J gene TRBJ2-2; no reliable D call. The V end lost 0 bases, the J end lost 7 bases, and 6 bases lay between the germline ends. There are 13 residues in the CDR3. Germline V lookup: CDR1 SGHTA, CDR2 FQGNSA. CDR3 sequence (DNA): TGTGCCAGCAGCTTAGCGCGCGGCGGGGAGCTGTTTTTT. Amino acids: CASSLARGGELFF.

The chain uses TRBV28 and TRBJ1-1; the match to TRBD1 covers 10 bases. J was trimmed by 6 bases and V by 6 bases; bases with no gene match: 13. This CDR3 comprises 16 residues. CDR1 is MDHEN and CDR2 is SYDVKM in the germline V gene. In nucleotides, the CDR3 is TGTGCCAGCAGACTGGGGACAGGGGCTACGCGTTCTGAAGCTTTCTTT. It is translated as CASRLGTGATRSEAFF.

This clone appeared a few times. The CDR3 loop reads CASPDRRFGYTF. The CDR3 DNA reads TGTGCCTCGCCGGACAGGAGGTTTGGCTACACCTTC. V and J are TRBV30 and TRBJ1-2, with TRBD1 matching over 7 bases. V was clipped by 7 bases and J by 7 bases; unmatched bases: 9. CDR3 size: 12 residues. Germline V gene sequence: CDR1 GTSNPN, CDR2 SVGIG (reference sequence).

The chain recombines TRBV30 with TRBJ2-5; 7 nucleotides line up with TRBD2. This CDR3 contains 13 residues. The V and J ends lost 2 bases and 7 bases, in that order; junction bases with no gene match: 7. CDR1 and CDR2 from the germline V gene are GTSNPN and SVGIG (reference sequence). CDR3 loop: CAWSPSGGWTQYF. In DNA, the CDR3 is TGTGCCTGGAGTCCTAGCGGAGGGTGGACCCAGTACTTC.

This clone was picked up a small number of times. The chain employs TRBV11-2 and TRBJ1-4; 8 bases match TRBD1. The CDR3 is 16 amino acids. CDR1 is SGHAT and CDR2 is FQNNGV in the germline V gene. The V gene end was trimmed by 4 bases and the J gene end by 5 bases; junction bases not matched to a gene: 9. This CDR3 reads CASSSTYRGKNEKLFF. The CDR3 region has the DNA TGTGCCAGCAGCTCGACCTACAGGGGGAAGAATGAAAAACTGTTTTTT.

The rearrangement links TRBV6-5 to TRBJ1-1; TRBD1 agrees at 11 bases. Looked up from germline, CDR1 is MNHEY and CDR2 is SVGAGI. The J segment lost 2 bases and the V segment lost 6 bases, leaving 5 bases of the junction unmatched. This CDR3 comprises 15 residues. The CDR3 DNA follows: TGTGCCAGCAGCCCTTGGACAGGGGGCAACACTGAAGCTTTCTTT. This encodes CASSPWTGGNTEAFF.

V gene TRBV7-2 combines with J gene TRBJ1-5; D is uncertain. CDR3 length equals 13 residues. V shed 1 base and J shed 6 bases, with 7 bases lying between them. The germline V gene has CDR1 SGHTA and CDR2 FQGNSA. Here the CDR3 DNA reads TGTGCCAGCAGCTTAGAAGAGGTTCAGCCCCAGCATTTT. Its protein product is CASSLEEVQPQHF.

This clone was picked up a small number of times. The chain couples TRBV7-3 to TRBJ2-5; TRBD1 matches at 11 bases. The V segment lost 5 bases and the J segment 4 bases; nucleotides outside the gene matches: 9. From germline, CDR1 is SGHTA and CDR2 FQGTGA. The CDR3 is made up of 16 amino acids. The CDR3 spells CASSASPGTGGETQYF. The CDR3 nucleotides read TGTGCCAGCAGCGCGAGCCCCGGGACAGGGGGAGAGACCCAGTACTTC.

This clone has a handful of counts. The CDR3 bases are TGTGCCAGCAGTGAACGGGGGTCGGTTCGACATAGGGAGCTGTTTTTT. Residues: CASSERGSVRHRELFF. The chain combines TRBV25-1 with TRBJ2-2; possibly TRBD2 for D (6 bases). V was cut by 2 bases and J by 9 bases, with 19 bases left in between. Germline values: CDR1 MGHDK, CDR2 SYGVNS. The CDR3 is 16 residues long.

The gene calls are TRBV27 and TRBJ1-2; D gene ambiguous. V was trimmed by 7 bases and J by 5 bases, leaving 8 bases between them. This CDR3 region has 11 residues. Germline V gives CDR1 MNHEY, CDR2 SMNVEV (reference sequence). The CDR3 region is CASTFRYGYTF. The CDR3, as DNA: TGTGCCAGCACTTTTAGATATGGCTACACCTTC.

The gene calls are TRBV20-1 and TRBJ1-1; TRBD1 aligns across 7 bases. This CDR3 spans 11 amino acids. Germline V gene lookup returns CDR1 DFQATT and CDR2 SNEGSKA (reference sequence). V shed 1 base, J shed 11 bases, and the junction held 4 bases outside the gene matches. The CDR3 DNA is TGCAGTGCTAGAGGACAGGGCCGGGCTTTCTTT. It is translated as CSARGQGRAFF.

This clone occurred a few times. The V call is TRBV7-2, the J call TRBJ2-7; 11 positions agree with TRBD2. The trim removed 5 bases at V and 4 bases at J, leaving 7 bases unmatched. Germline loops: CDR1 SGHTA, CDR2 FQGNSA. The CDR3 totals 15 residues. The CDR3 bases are TGTGCCAGCAGCCCCATAGCGGGAGGGTTATACGAGCAGTACTTC. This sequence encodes CASSPIAGGLYEQYF. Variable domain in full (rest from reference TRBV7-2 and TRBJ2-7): GAGVSQSPSNKVTEKGKDVELRCDPISGHTALYWYRQSLGQGLEFLIYFQGNSAPDKSGLPSDRFSAERTGGSVSTLTIQRTQQEDSAVYLCASSPIAGGLYEQYFGPGTRLTVT.

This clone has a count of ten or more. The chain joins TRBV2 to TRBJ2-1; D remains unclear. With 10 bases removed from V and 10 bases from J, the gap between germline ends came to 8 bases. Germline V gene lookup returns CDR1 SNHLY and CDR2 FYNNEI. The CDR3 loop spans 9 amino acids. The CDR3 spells CATSTEQFF. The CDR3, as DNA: TGTGCCACAAGTACAGAGCAGTTCTTC.